This is a list of T cell receptor beta chains from one sample in a study of blood T cell repertoires in COVID-19. The table came from immunoSEQ multiplex PCR; TCRdb's copy has only in-frame clones and leaves some out. The top ten hold around 21% of the sample, which has approximately 66,000 clones, roughly 90% seen once. The sample comprised peripheral blood. Receptor source: a woman in her fifties or sixties with active or convalescent COVID-19. Each CDR3 is given with its conserved first and last residue. The D gene is left open where the match is weak. Clone size is given for some rows only: seen once, a few or many times, or a class if the clone is expanded.

v_gene	abundance	d_gene	j_gene	CDR3nt	CDR3aa
TRBV9	NA	NA	TRBJ2-1	TGTGCCAGCAGCGTCGAACCGGGACTTCCTAATGAGCAGTTCTTC	CASSVEPGLPNEQFF
TRBV12-3/TRBV12-4	NA	NA	TRBJ1-1	TGTGCCCAAAGGGAGGCTGGGAACACTGAAGCTTTCTTT	CAQREAGNTEAFF
TRBV9	NA	NA	TRBJ2-1	TGTGCCAGCAGCTCGTTTTTGTATGAGCAGTTCTTC	CASSSFLYEQFF
TRBV19	NA	TRBD2	TRBJ2-1	TGTGCCAGTACTCTAGCGGGAGGATCCTACAATGAGCAGTTCTTC	CASTLAGGSYNEQFF
TRBV3-1/TRBV3-2	NA	TRBD1	TRBJ1-6	TGTGCCAGCAGTCGGGACAGTTTTGGGGACTCCTATAATTCACCCCTCCACTTT	CASSRDSFGDSYNSPLHF
TRBV6-6	NA	NA	TRBJ2-1	TGTGCCAGCAGCGGACAGACCAATGAGCAGTTCTTC	CASSGQTNEQFF
TRBV5-5	NA	TRBD1	TRBJ1-2	TGTGCCAGCAGCTTGGAGAGCAGGGGGCCTGCTAACTATGGCTACACCTTC	CASSLESRGPANYGYTF
TRBV11-2	NA	TRBD2	TRBJ2-3	TGTGCCAGCAGCTTGTTCAATCTAGCGGGGATGAGCACAGATACGCAGTATTTT	CASSLFNLAGMSTDTQYF
TRBV9	NA	TRBD2	TRBJ2-3	TGTGCCAGCAGCGTTGAGCTAGCGGGAGAACTAGATACGCAGTATTTT	CASSVELAGELDTQYF
TRBV6-5	once	NA	TRBJ2-1	TGTGCCAGCAGTTCCCAGGGGTTCCCCCTCTACAATGAGCAGTTCTTC	CASSSQGFPLYNEQFF
TRBV2	NA	NA	TRBJ1-1	TGTGCCAGCAGAGGAGCATCTGAAGCTTTCTTT	CASRGASEAFF
TRBV7-9	NA	NA	TRBJ1-4	TGTGCCAGCAGCTCCCCGCCAGAGGGACTGTTTTTT	CASSSPPEGLFF
TRBV7-9	NA	TRBD1	TRBJ1-1	TGTGCCAGCAGCTTACGGCGAGGGGGCAAGGAGAAGAACACTGAAGCTTTCTTT	CASSLRRGGKEKNTEAFF
TRBV19	once	NA	TRBJ1-1	TGTGCCAGTAGTACCTCCTCCGGGATTGGCGCGGGATGGTGGAACACTGAAGCTTTCTTT	CASSTSSGIGAGWWNTEAFF
TRBV5-6	NA	NA	TRBJ2-7	TGTGCCAGCAGCTTCCCCTCGGGAGTCTCCTCCTACGAGCAGTACTTC	CASSFPSGVSSYEQYF
TRBV2	NA	NA	TRBJ2-7	TGTGCCAGCAGAGTCGGACAGAACGAGCAGTACTTC	CASRVGQNEQYF
TRBV3-1/TRBV3-2	NA	NA	TRBJ2-6	TGTGCCAGCAGCCGGGAGGCCCTCTCTGGGGCCAACGTCCTGACTTTC	CASSREALSGANVLTF
TRBV3-1/TRBV3-2	NA	TRBD1	TRBJ2-7	TGTGCCAGCAGCCGCCGGGACAGGTCCTACGAGCAGTACTTC	CASSRRDRSYEQYF
TRBV12-3/TRBV12-4	NA	NA	TRBJ1-2	TGTGCCAGCAGTTTACAGGGTGTTGGCTACACCTTC	CASSLQGVGYTF
TRBV2	NA	NA	TRBJ2-7	TGTGCCAGCAGTGCCCGGGTCCAGGGCGAGCAGTACTTC	CASSARVQGEQYF
TRBV7-3	NA	TRBD2	TRBJ2-3	TGTGCCAGCAGCTTAGCGGGAGGTAGCACAGATACGCAGTATTTT	CASSLAGGSTDTQYF
TRBV11-2	NA	TRBD1	TRBJ2-7	TGTGCCAGCAGCTTAGGCCCGGGACAGGCTCGCGAGCAGTACTTC	CASSLGPGQAREQYF